These 15 T cell receptor beta chains originate from one sample sequenced in a study of cytomegalovirus exposure and HLA in healthy donors. With 60 Vbeta and 13 Jbeta primers, the PCR was carried out. Only in-frame clones appear in the TCRdb table, and some are missing; sequencing was by immunoSEQ multiplex PCR. The sample records 120,000 to 150,000 clones, less than 85% being singletons. Sequenced material: PBMCs. Receptors originate from a man aged 35 to 55 in good health and CMV-seronegative.

CDR3 residues: CASSLSLSFGYEQYF. In DNA, the CDR3 is TGTGCCAGCAGTTTATCGTTAAGCTTTGGCTACGAGCAGTACTTC. The chain links TRBV27 to TRBJ2-7; D gene uncertain. CDR1 and CDR2 from the germline V gene are MNHEY and SMNVEV (reference sequence). V lost 0 bases and J lost 3, with 12 bases in between. The CDR3 is 15 amino acids.

This clone was picked up a small number of times. CDR3 amino acids: CASSRTRGSGNTIYF. The CDR3 nucleotides are TGTGCCAGCAGCCGTACCCGGGGAAGCGGAAACACCATATATTTT. This chain uses TRBV11-1 with TRBJ1-3; D unresolved. Per the germline V gene, CDR1 is SGHAT and CDR2 is FQDESV (reference sequence). With 5 bases removed from V and 4 bases from J, the gap between germline ends came to 15 bases. This CDR3 contains 15 residues.

As regards this clone: The same CDR3 arises from other DNA sequences in this sample as well. CDR3 protein: CASSYDRAYEQYF. As DNA, the CDR3 is TGTGCCAGCAGTTACGACAGAGCCTACGAGCAGTACTTC. This chain joins TRBV6-5 and TRBJ2-7, with D perhaps TRBD1 (5 bases). The germline V gene encodes CDR1 MNHEY and CDR2 SVGAGI. The CDR3 spans 13 residues. Trimming shortened V by 2 bases and J by 2 bases, and 7 bases separated the two germline ends.

This clone is a singleton in its sample. The V gene is TRBV5-8, the J gene TRBJ1-1; TRBD1 agrees at 10 bases. V trimming: 4 bases; J trimming: 1 base; junction bases outside the gene matches: 4. Germline V gene lookup returns CDR1 SGHTS and CDR2 YDEGEE. This CDR3 is 15 amino acids long. CDR3 in DNA: TGTGCCAGCAGCCGACAGGGGGCTACGAACACTGAAGCTTTCTTT. Residues: CASSRQGATNTEAFF.

The V and J genes are TRBV9 and TRBJ1-6; 7 positions agree with TRBD1. V shed 3 bases, J shed 5 bases, and the junction held 5 bases outside the gene matches. The length of the CDR3 is 15 residues. Germline assignment: CDR1 SGDLS and CDR2 YYNGEE. The CDR3 sequence is CASSARGPDNSPLHF. The CDR3 coding sequence is TGTGCCAGCAGCGCAAGGGGGCCCGATAATTCACCCCTCCACTTT.

J is TRBJ2-1 and V is TRBV4-3; weak D call: TRBD2 (6 bases). The germline V and J ends were trimmed by 11 bases and 0 bases, with 11 bases remaining between them. The germline V gene encodes CDR1 LGHNA and CDR2 YSLEER. This CDR3 comprises 13 residues. CDR3 sequence: CASGGDSYNEQFF. In nucleotides, the CDR3 is TGCGCCTCCGGCGGGGACTCCTACAATGAGCAGTTCTTC.

The chain's CDR3 is CASSGVGGVDNEQFF. Here the CDR3 DNA reads TGTGCCAGCAGCGGGGTCGGGGGGGTCGACAATGAGCAGTTCTTC. This chain uses TRBV9 with TRBJ2-1; 8 positions agree with TRBD2. The CDR3 totals 15 residues. Looked up from germline, CDR1 is SGDLS and CDR2 is YYNGEE. The junction had 7 bases not matched to a gene; V was cut back by 3 bases and J by 5 bases.

This chain uses TRBV27 with TRBJ1-5; D is perhaps TRBD1 (5 bases). The CDR3 spans 14 residues. V was trimmed by 6 bases and J by 4 bases, leaving 13 bases between them. CDR1 and CDR2 (germline): MNHEY, SMNVEV (reference sequence). The CDR3, as DNA: TGTGCCAGCAGCCTAGGAGGGGATAATCAGCCCCAGCATTTT. This translates into CASSLGGDNQPQHF.

V usage is TRBV6-6 and J usage is TRBJ1-1, with a weak D call TRBD1 (5 bases). The germline CDR1 and CDR2 sequences are MNHNY and SVGAGI (reference sequence). The CDR3 is made up of 12 amino acids. Between the trimmed V and J ends, which lost 0 bases and 6 bases, there was a span of 5 bases. CDR3 protein: CASSYSGPEAFF. The CDR3 nucleotides read TGTGCCAGCAGTTACTCGGGGCCTGAAGCTTTCTTT.

This chain connects TRBV5-8 to TRBJ1-4; D may be TRBD1 (6 bases). In germline, CDR1 is SGHTS, CDR2 YDEGEE. There are 16 residues in the CDR3. Trimming cost V 7 bases and J 2 bases, with 18 bases left between them. The CDR3 sequence is CASQGSRGVTNEKLFF. In DNA form, the CDR3 reads TGTGCCAGCCAGGGCAGCAGGGGAGTTACTAATGAAAAACTGTTTTTT.

The chain couples TRBV28 to TRBJ2-7; 8 bases match TRBD1. The length of the CDR3 is 16 residues. The V segment lost 2 bases and the J segment 3 bases; nucleotides outside the gene matches: 9. Looked up from germline, CDR1 is MDHEN and CDR2 is SYDVKM. CDR3 amino acids: CASSLPLTGGHYEQYF. For the CDR3, the DNA is TGTGCCAGCAGTTTACCCCTCACAGGGGGGCACTACGAGCAGTACTTC.

This rearrangement joins TRBV27 to TRBJ2-1, with a tentative D call TRBD2 (5 bases). This CDR3 is 12 amino acids long. Trimming took off 7 bases at V and 7 bases at J, with 11 bases between the two ends. The germline V gene encodes CDR1 MNHEY and CDR2 SMNVEV (reference sequence). DNA of the CDR3: TGTGCCAGCACGGGGAGTGGGAATGAGCAGTTCTTC. This sequence encodes CASTGSGNEQFF.

CDR3 DNA sequence: TGTGCCAGCAGCTCAGCGGACGAGCAGTACTTC. It codes for CASSSADEQYF. The rearrangement links TRBV6-1 to TRBJ2-7; TRBD2 is a possible D gene (5 bases). Germline V gene sequence: CDR1 MNHNS, CDR2 SASEGT. This CDR3 spans 11 amino acids. V lost 6 bases and J lost 5, with 8 bases in between.

The V and J genes are TRBV28 and TRBJ1-5; D gene ambiguous. CDR3 size: 18 residues. Trimming stripped 4 bases from V and 5 bases from J, with 24 bases between. CDR1 and CDR2 (germline): MDHEN, SYDVKM. The CDR3 nucleotides read TGTGCCAGCAGTTCGGGCGGGGTCGGGAGTTGGGGTGATCAGCCCCAGCATTTT. The encoded protein is CASSSGGVGSWGDQPQHF.

The chain has TRBV28 and TRBJ1-1; D gene ambiguous. The CDR3 runs to 12 residues. CDR1 and CDR2 (germline): MDHEN, SYDVKM. Trimming shortened V by 5 bases and J by 4 bases, and 8 bases separated the two germline ends. The CDR3: CASSPSVTEAFF. The DNA for the CDR3 is TGTGCCAGCAGTCCCAGTGTCACTGAAGCTTTCTTT. The full variable domain, its missing parts supplied by reference TRBV28 and TRBJ1-1, is DVKVTQSSRYLVKRTGEKVFLECVQDMDHENMFWYRQDPGLGLRLIYFSYDVKMKEKGDIPEGYSVSREKKERFSLILESASTNQTSMYLCASSPSVTEAFFGQGTRLTVV.